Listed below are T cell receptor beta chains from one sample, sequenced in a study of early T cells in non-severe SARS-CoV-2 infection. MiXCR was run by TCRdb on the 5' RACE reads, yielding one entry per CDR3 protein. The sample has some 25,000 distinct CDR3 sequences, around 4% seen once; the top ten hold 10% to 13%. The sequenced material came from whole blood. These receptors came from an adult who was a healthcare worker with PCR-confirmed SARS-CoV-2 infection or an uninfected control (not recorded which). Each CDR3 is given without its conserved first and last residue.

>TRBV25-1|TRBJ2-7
ASSRGQLSYEQY
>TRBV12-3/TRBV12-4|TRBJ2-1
ASSKWGGSYNEQF
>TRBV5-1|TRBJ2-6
ASSLGDRAGANVLT
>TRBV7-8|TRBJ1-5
ASSNTGYDQPQH
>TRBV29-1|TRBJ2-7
SARTGGGQY
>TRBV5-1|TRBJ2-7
ASSLGGRPAYEQY
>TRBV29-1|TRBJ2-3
SVGGTRSTDTQY
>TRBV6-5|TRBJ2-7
ASSYRPESSYEQY
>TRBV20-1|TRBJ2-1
SALPPASSYNEQF
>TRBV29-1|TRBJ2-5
SVGGRQETQY
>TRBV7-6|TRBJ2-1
ASSLGTYNEQF
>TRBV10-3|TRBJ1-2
AISPGGHGYT
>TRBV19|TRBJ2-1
ASSRWDEQF
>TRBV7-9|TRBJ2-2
ASSLQGQGTGELF
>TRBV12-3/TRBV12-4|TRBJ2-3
ASSGPSDTQY
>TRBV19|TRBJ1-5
ASSISRERNQPQH
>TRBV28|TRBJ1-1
ASSLVLTWDTEAF
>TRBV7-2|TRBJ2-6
ASSPRQGWYSGANVLT
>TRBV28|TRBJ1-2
ASSTGTGLGYT
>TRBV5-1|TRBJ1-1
ASSLESRPTEAF
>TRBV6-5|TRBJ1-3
ASSSGDRNTIY
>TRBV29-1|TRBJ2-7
SVSLSYEQY
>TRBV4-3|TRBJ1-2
ASSQDGRGIYGYT
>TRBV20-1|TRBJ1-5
SATRGGAGQPQH
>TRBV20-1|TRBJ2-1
SDWDPLGNEQF
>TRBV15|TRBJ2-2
ATSRPLAGVTGELF
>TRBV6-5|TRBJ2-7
ASSRDRGRSEQY
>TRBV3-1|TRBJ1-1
ASSQGALTEAF
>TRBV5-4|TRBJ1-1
ASSLEGVGEAF
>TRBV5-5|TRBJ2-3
ASSLLPGPSTDTQY
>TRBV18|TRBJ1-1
ASSPEAAVTEAF
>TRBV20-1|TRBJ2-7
SARGVSRRSRDEQY
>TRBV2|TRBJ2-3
ASSEAGDFVTSGHRTDTQY
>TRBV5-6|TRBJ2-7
ASSSGTGLYEQY
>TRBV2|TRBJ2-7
ASRRTSGSRSG
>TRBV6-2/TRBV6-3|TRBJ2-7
ASSSPGRGLSNEQY
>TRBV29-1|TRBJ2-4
SVEVAGGPGIQY
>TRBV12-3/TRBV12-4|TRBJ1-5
ASSLGDQIQPQH
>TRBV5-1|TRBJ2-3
ASSPGGVSTDTQY
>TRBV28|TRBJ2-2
ASSSGTSGYTNTGELF
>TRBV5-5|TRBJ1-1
ASSLEGYPGEAF
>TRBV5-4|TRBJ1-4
ASSLAGRVNEKLF
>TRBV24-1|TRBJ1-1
ATRRDGDYTEAF